Sequencing of this TCR beta chain was carried out in a study of vaccination and CD4 T cells after COVID-19. In the case of this clonotype: Its specificity is unknown.

Cultured CD4+ T-cell DNA underwent Oncomine TCR Beta short-read sequencing. TCRdb reprocessed the PCR reads with MiXCR, giving one entry per CDR3 protein. The repertoire holds more than 10,000 distinct CDR3 sequences, with approximately 50% as singletons. Noted treatment: roughly 10-day PBMC culture with coronavirus spike peptide pools or control peptides (ViraFEST assay). The origin of this receptor is a human donor who had recovered from COVID-19. Sequenced material: CD4+ T cells from blood, cultured in vitro.

CDR3 loop: CASSEALPMHYNEQFF. The CDR3 bases are TGTGCCAGCAGTGAAGCTCTACCGATGCACTACAATGAGCAGTTCTTC. V gene TRBV2 combines with J gene TRBJ2-1; D call uncertain. CDR1 is SNHLY, CDR2 FYNNEI, per germline. CDR3 size: 16 residues. The V and J ends lost 0 bases and 3 bases respectively, with 12 bases between them.